The table lists the clone carrying this TCR beta chain with a count of one. The repertoire was sequenced with immunoSEQ multiplex PCR; TCRdb's copy has only in-frame clones and lacks some. The data show 150,000 to 200,000 clones, approximately 79% seen once. The data derive from a study of blood T cell repertoires in COVID-19. The CDR3 runs 15 residues. Germline V CDR1 and CDR2: SGHAT, FQDESV (reference sequence). The V end lost 2 bases, the J end lost 0 bases, and 7 bases lay between the germline ends. Sequencing was carried out using peripheral blood. The chain employs TRBV11-1 and TRBJ2-2; D unclear. The origin of this receptor is a man in his sixties with active or convalescent COVID-19. The DNA for the CDR3 is TGTGCCAGCAGCTTATTCAGATCGAACACCGGGGAGCTGTTTTTT. Translated, it gives CASSLFRSNTGELFF. Full variable domain (missing parts from reference TRBV11-1 and TRBJ2-2): EAEVAQSPRYKITEKSQAVAFWCDPISGHATLYWYRQILGQGPELLVQFQDESVVDDSQLPKDRFSAERLKGVDSTLKIQPAELGDSAMYLCASSLFRSNTGELFFGEGSRLTVL.